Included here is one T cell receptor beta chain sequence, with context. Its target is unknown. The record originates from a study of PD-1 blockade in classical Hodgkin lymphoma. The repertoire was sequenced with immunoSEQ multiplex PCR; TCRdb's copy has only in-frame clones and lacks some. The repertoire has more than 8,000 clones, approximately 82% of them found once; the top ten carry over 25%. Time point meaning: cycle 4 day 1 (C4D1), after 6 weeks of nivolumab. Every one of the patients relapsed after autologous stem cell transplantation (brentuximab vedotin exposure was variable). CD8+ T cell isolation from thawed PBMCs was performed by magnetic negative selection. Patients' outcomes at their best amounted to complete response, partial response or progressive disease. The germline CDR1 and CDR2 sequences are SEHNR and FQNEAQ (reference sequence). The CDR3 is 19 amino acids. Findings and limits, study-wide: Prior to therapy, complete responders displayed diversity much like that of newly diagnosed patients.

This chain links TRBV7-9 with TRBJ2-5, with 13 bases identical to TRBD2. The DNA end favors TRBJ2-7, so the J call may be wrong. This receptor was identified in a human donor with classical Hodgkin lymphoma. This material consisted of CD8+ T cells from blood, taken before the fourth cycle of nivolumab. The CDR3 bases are TGTGCCAGCAGCTTACGGACTAGCGGGGGCCCCAAAAAATACTACGAGCAGTACTTC. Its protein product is CASSLRTSGGPKKYYEQYF.